Following are 28 T cell receptor beta chains from one sample sequenced in a study of blood T cell repertoires in COVID-19. Sequencing used immunoSEQ multiplex PCR; TCRdb keeps in-frame clones, though not all of them. Among under 300,000 clones, around 90% were seen once, and the ten largest hold over 0.65%. The sequencing input was peripheral blood. The source of these receptors is a man aged 25-40 years with COVID-19, enrolled during active disease.

Here the CDR3 DNA reads TGTGCCAGCACTACGGGCGGGGACTACAATGAGCAGTTCTTC. It encodes CASTTGGDYNEQFF. V is TRBV18 and J is TRBJ2-1, with a weak D call TRBD2 (6 bases). The CDR3 is 14 residues long. Trimming cost V 8 bases and J 3 bases, with 14 bases left between them. Germline V gene sequence: CDR1 KGHSH, CDR2 LQKENI.

The chain links TRBV15 to TRBJ2-1, with TRBD1 matching over 10 bases. V lost 3 bases and J lost 7; bases outside the gene matches: 6. CDR3 length: 15 residues. CDR1 and CDR2 (germline): LNHNV, YYDKDF (reference sequence). In DNA form, the CDR3 reads TGTGCCACCAGCAGCCCCGGACAGGGGGTGAATGAGCAGTTCTTC. Translation: CATSSPGQGVNEQFF.

The chain is built from TRBV10-1 and TRBJ1-4, with unresolved D. The ends were cut back, 0 bases at V and 0 bases at J, with 8 bases in the middle. The germline CDR1 and CDR2 sequences are WNHNN and SYGVQD (reference sequence). The CDR3 sequence is 16 residues long. CDR3 DNA: TGCGCCAGCAGTGAGTCTCGGAGTGCAACTAATGAAAAACTGTTTTTT. It codes for CASSESRSATNEKLFF.

J is TRBJ1-2 and V is TRBV5-1; TRBD1 matches at 11 bases. The V gene's germline CDR1 is SGHRS and CDR2 YFSETQ. This CDR3 comprises 15 residues. The V gene end was trimmed by 5 bases and the J gene end by 7 bases; junction bases not matched to a gene: 10. CDR3 DNA sequence: TGCGCCAGCAGACCTAAGGGACAGGGGGGTACTGGCTACACCTTC. It is translated as CASRPKGQGGTGYTF. Full variable domain (rest looked up from reference TRBV5-1 and TRBJ1-2): KAGVTQTPRYLIKTRGQQVTLSCSPISGHRSVSWYQQTPGQGLQFLFEYFSETQRNKGNFPGRFSGRQFSNSRSEMNVSTLELGDSALYLCASRPKGQGGTGYTFGSGTRLTVV.

J is TRBJ1-4 and V is TRBV6-5; TRBD1 is a possible D gene (6 bases). The CDR3 totals 15 residues. Looked up from germline, CDR1 is MNHEY and CDR2 is SVGAGI. V lost 2 bases and J lost 7, with 14 bases in between. CDR3 bases: TGTGCCAGCAGTTACACAGGGCGGTGGGTTGAAAAACTGTTTTTT. Its translation is CASSYTGRWVEKLFF.

V gene TRBV5-1 combines with J gene TRBJ1-6, with TRBD1 as a possible D gene (5 bases). The CDR3 sequence is 13 residues long. Per the germline V gene, CDR1 is SGHRS and CDR2 is YFSETQ. Trimming stripped 6 bases from V and 5 bases from J, with 9 bases between. CDR3 DNA: TGCGCCAGCACCCGGGGGAATAATTCACCCCTCCACTTT. Protein: CASTRGNNSPLHF.

This clone was observed a handful of times. The same CDR3 is also encoded by other DNA sequences in this sample. V gene TRBV19 combines with J gene TRBJ2-2, with unresolved D. Trimming took 8 bases from V and 3 from J, leaving 4 bases between them. Germline-derived CDR1 and CDR2 are LNHDA and SQIVND (reference sequence). The CDR3 sequence is 11 residues long. CDR3 in amino acids: CASRDTGELFF. In DNA form, the CDR3 reads TGTGCCAGTCGTGACACCGGGGAGCTGTTTTTT.

Notes on this clone: The same CDR3 can be traced to other DNA sequences in this sample. This chain connects TRBV5-1 to TRBJ1-1, with 8 nucleotides matching TRBD1. This CDR3 comprises 14 residues. The trim removed 4 bases at V and 1 base at J, leaving 3 bases unmatched. Germline CDR1 reads SGHRS; CDR2 reads YFSETQ. For the CDR3, the DNA is TGCGCCAGCAGCAGGGGACAGGAGAACACTGAAGCTTTCTTT. Protein sequence: CASSRGQENTEAFF.

The chain joins TRBV3-1 (or the pseudogene TRBV3-2) to TRBJ1-5; 9 bases map to TRBD1. The CDR3 consists of 14 residues. Germline CDR1 and CDR2: LGHDT and YNNKEL (reference sequence). Trimming removed 4 bases from V and 6 bases from J; junction bases left unmatched: 4. CDR3 region: CASSLGTGFQPQHF. DNA of the CDR3: TGTGCCAGCAGCCTCGGGACAGGGTTTCAGCCCCAGCATTTT.

V is TRBV7-9 and J is TRBJ2-2; TRBD1 matches at 11 bases. The CDR3 runs to 18 residues. V lost 4 bases to trimming and J lost 1 base; unmatched junction nucleotides: 8. Germline V gene data show CDR1 as SEHNR and CDR2 as FQNEAQ (reference sequence). This CDR3 is CASSSRDRGILNTGELFF. The DNA of the CDR3 is TGTGCCAGCAGCTCGCGGGACAGGGGGATTTTGAACACCGGGGAGCTGTTTTTT.

The rearrangement joins TRBV19 to TRBJ2-7; D is unresolved. Trimming cost V 1 base and J 0 bases, with 7 bases left between them. Germline V gives CDR1 LNHDA, CDR2 SQIVND (reference sequence). The CDR3 has 14 amino acids. CDR3 in amino acids: CASSIGGFSYEQYF. CDR3 in DNA: TGTGCCAGTAGTATAGGCGGATTCTCCTACGAGCAGTACTTC. The full variable domain, its missing parts supplied by reference TRBV19 and TRBJ2-7, is DGGITQSPKYLFRKEGQNVTLSCEQNLNHDAMYWYRQDPGQGLRLIYYSQIVNDFQKGDIAEGYSVSREKKESFPLTVTSAQKNPTAFYLCASSIGGFSYEQYFGPGTRLTVT.

A remark on this clone: Sequence at one end of the junction differs from germline and may be a read error. The V and J genes are TRBV9 and TRBJ2-7; either TRBD1 or TRBD2 may fit D (6 bases each). Germline V gene lookup returns CDR1 SGDLS and CDR2 YYNGEE. The CDR3 totals 15 residues. CDR3 coding DNA: TGTGCCAGCGGCGTAGGAGGGACAACCTTCCACGAGCAGTACTTC. As protein: CASGVGGTTFHEQYF.

This clone was observed a handful of times. V is TRBV4-1 and J is TRBJ2-1, with D possibly TRBD2 on 6 matching bases. CDR3 length: 17 residues. V lost 3 bases and J 7 bases, leaving 22 bases between the germline ends. In germline, CDR1 is MGHRA, CDR2 YSYEKL. The CDR3 loop is CASSQARGPGGINEQFF. The CDR3, as DNA: TGCGCCAGCAGCCAGGCACGCGGCCCCGGGGGAATTAATGAGCAGTTCTTC.

This chain joins TRBV16 and TRBJ1-2; D might be TRBD1 (6 bases). The CDR3 is 14 amino acids. Trimming took 2 bases from V and 8 from J, leaving 15 bases between them. In germline, CDR1 is KGHSY, CDR2 FQNENV. CDR3 residues: CASSQERQEMGYTF. CDR3 coding DNA: TGTGCCAGCAGCCAAGAAAGACAGGAGATGGGCTACACCTTC.

The chain has TRBV28 and TRBJ1-5, with D maybe TRBD1 (5 bases). Deletions cut 2 bases from V and 0 bases from J, with 11 bases between. CDR1 and CDR2 from the germline V gene are MDHEN and SYDVKM. The CDR3 covers 16 residues. The CDR3 DNA is TGTGCCAGCAGTTTAGGAGGGGTATATAGCAATCAGCCCCAGCATTTT. Amino acid sequence: CASSLGGVYSNQPQHF.

The CDR3, as DNA: TGTGCCAGCATCGCTAAGGGGCAGAAAGGCTACACCTTC. Protein sequence: CASIAKGQKGYTF. The J gene is TRBJ1-2, the V gene TRBV28, with D tentatively TRBD1 (5 bases). The V end was cut by 7 bases, the J end by 8 bases, with 17 bases between. The CDR3 sequence is 13 residues long. Germline V gene sequence: CDR1 MDHEN, CDR2 SYDVKM.

V is TRBV2 and J is TRBJ1-2; D is ambiguous. The CDR3 runs to 10 residues. V shed 7 bases and J shed 5 bases, with 5 bases lying between them. Looked up from germline, CDR1 is SNHLY and CDR2 is FYNNEI. The CDR3 region is CASILYGYTF. The CDR3, as DNA: TGTGCCAGCATTCTTTATGGCTACACCTTC.

The V gene is TRBV27, the J gene TRBJ1-1; D may be TRBD1 (6 bases). V shed 6 bases and J shed 0 bases, with 17 bases lying between them. The CDR3 is 16 residues long. Germline V gives CDR1 MNHEY, CDR2 SMNVEV (reference sequence). This CDR3 reads CASRPDSLTLNTEAFF. Written as DNA, the CDR3 is TGTGCCAGCAGACCGGACAGTTTAACCCTGAACACTGAAGCTTTCTTT.

This clone was detected once. The rearrangement links TRBV6-5 to TRBJ1-1; no clear D gene. Trimming removed 8 bases at V and 5 bases at J, with 18 bases between. CDR3 length equals 14 residues. Germline loops: CDR1 MNHEY, CDR2 SVGAGI. CDR3 DNA: TGTGCCAGCGGCGATCACCCAGGTTGGACTGAAGCTTTCTTT. Protein sequence: CASGDHPGWTEAFF.

The chain has TRBV7-2 and TRBJ2-1, with 14 positions matching TRBD2. The CDR3 is made up of 16 amino acids. Germline V CDR1 and CDR2: SGHTA, FQGNSA. Trimming cost V 4 bases and J 4 bases; bases outside gene matches: 3. The chain's CDR3 is CASSSGLAGGYNEQFF. The CDR3 nucleotides read TGTGCCAGCAGCTCCGGACTAGCGGGGGGATACAATGAGCAGTTCTTC.

This chain connects TRBV6-5 to TRBJ2-1; D gene unclear. Trimming took 3 bases from V and 6 from J, leaving 9 bases between them. Germline values: CDR1 MNHEY, CDR2 SVGAGI. This CDR3 region has 13 residues. For the CDR3, the DNA is TGTGCCAGCAGTTATGAGAGCGTCAATGAGCAGTTCTTC. Translation gives CASSYESVNEQFF.

V usage is TRBV19 and J usage is TRBJ2-3; 8 bases are a match to TRBD2. Germline values: CDR1 LNHDA, CDR2 SQIVND (reference sequence). There are 16 residues in the CDR3. With V trimmed by 6 bases and J by 2 bases, 10 bases remained unmatched. The CDR3 region has the DNA TGTGCCAGTAGCTCCCGCAGCGGGGGCATCACAGATACGCAGTATTTT. Encoded protein: CASSSRSGGITDTQYF.

This chain uses TRBV7-2 with TRBJ1-5; no reliable D call. This CDR3 comprises 13 residues. The V end was cut by 4 bases, the J end by 7 bases, with 11 bases between. CDR1 and CDR2 (germline): SGHTA, FQGNSA. The CDR3 here is CASSSSVGQPQHF. CDR3 coding DNA: TGTGCCAGCAGCTCTTCTGTCGGGCAGCCCCAGCATTTT.

The V call is TRBV19, the J call TRBJ1-6; TRBD1 agrees at 7 bases. Trimming cost V 9 bases and J 5 bases; bases outside gene matches: 7. The CDR3 covers 14 residues. Germline values: CDR1 LNHDA, CDR2 SQIVND (reference sequence). This CDR3 reads CASKTGANNSPLHF. The CDR3 coding sequence is TGTGCCAGCAAAACAGGGGCGAATAATTCACCCCTCCACTTT.

The chain's CDR3 is CASQRASGTQETQYF. The CDR3 region has the DNA TGTGCCAGCCAAAGGGCTAGCGGCACGCAAGAGACCCAGTACTTC. This chain links TRBV5-4 with TRBJ2-5; 7 nucleotides align to TRBD2. Trimming cost V 7 bases and J 2 bases; bases outside gene matches: 11. Germline values: CDR1 SGHNT, CDR2 YYREEE (reference sequence). This CDR3 contains 15 residues.

The chain joins TRBV11-2 to TRBJ1-3; TRBD1 agrees at 8 bases. Germline V lookup: CDR1 SGHAT, CDR2 FQNNGV. The V gene end was trimmed by 3 bases and the J gene end by 11 bases; junction bases not matched to a gene: 12. This CDR3 is built from 15 residues. CDR3 nucleotides: TGTGCCAGCAGCTTTGGGCAGGGGGCGTTTGTATCCATATATTTT. Protein: CASSFGQGAFVSIYF.

The rearrangement uses TRBV10-3 and TRBJ2-3; 10 positions agree with TRBD1. The germline V gene has CDR1 ENHRY and CDR2 SYGVKD. The CDR3 totals 15 residues. V lost 6 bases to trimming and J lost 2 bases; unmatched junction nucleotides: 5. The CDR3 sequence is CAISVGQGYTDTQYF. The CDR3 DNA sequence: TGTGCCATCAGCGTGGGACAGGGGTACACAGATACGCAGTATTTT.

The table lists this clone with a count of one. The chain couples TRBV11-2 to TRBJ1-5; possibly TRBD1 for D (6 bases). The germline V and J ends were trimmed by 3 bases and 4 bases, with 10 bases remaining between them. The germline gives CDR1 SGHAT, CDR2 FQNNGV. CDR3 length: 14 residues. CDR3 nucleotides: TGTGCCAGCAGCTTCTCAGGGGCTAATCAGCCCCAGCATTTT. It is translated as CASSFSGANQPQHF.